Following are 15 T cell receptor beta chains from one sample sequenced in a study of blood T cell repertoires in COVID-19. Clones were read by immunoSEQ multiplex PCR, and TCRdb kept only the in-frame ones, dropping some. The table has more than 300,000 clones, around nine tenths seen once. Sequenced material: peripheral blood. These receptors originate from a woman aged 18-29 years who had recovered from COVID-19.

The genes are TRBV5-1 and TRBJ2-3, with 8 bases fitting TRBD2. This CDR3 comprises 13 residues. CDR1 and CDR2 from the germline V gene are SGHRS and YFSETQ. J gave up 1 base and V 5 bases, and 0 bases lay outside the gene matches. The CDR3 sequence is CASRTSGTDTQYF. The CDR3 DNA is TGCGCCAGCAGGACTAGCGGCACAGATACGCAGTATTTT. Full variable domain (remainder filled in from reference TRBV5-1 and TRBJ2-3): KAGVTQTPRYLIKTRGQQVTLSCSPISGHRSVSWYQQTPGQGLQFLFEYFSETQRNKGNFPGRFSGRQFSNSRSEMNVSTLELGDSALYLCASRTSGTDTQYFGPGTRLTVL.

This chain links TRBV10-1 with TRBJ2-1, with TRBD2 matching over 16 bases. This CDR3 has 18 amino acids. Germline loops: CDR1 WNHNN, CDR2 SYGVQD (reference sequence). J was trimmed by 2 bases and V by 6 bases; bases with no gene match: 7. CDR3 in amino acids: CASSPGLAGGNAYNEQFF. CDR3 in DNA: TGCGCCAGCAGCCCGGGACTAGCGGGAGGGAATGCCTACAATGAGCAGTTCTTC.

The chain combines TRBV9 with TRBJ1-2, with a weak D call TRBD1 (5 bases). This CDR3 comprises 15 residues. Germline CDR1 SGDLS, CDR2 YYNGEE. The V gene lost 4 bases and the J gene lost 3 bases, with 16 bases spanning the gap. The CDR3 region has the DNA TGTGCCAGCAGCCTCATCGCCGGGGGGGACTATGGCTACACCTTC. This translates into CASSLIAGGDYGYTF.

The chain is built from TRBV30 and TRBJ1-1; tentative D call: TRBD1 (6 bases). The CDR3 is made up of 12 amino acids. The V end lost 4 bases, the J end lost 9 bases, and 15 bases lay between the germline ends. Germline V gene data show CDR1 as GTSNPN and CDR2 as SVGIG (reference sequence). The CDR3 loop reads CAWTEGDGKAFF. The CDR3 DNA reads TGTGCCTGGACAGAGGGGGACGGCAAAGCTTTCTTT.

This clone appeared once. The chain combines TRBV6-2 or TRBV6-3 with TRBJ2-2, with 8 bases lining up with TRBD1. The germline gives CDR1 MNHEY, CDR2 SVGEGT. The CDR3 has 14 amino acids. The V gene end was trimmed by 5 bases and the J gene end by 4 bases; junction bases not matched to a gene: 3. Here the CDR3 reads CASSRQGSTGELFF. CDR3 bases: TGTGCCAGCAGTCGACAGGGGTCCACCGGGGAGCTGTTTTTT.

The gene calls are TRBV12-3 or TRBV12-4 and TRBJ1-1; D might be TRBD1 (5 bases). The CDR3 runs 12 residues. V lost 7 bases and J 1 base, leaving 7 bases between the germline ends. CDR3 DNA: TGTGCCAGCACCCAGGGGAACACTGAAGCTTTCTTT. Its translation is CASTQGNTEAFF.

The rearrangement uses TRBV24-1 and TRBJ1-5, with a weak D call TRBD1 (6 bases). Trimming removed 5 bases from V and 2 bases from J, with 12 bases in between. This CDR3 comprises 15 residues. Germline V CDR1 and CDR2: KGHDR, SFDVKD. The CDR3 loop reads CATSVRGGGNQPQHF. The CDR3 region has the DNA TGTGCCACCAGTGTTAGGGGGGGCGGCAATCAGCCCCAGCATTTT.

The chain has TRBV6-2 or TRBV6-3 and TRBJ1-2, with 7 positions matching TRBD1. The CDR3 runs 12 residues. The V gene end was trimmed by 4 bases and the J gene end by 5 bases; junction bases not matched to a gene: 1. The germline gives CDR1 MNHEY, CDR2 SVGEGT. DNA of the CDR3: TGTGCCAGCAGTTCACAGGGGTATGGCTACACCTTC. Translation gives CASSSQGYGYTF.

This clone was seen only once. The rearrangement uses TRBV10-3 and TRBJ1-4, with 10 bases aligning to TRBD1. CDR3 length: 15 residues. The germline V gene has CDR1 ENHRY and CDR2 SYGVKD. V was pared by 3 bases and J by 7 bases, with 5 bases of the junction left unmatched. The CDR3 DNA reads TGTGCCATCAGTGACCACCGGGACAGGGGTGAAAAACTGTTTTTT. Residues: CAISDHRDRGEKLFF.

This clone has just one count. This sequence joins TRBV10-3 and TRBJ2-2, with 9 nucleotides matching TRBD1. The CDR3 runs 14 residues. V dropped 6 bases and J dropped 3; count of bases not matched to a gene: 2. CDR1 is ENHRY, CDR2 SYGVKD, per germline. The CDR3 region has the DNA TGTGCCATCAGAGGACAGGGGTACACCGGGGAGCTGTTTTTT. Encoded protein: CAIRGQGYTGELFF.

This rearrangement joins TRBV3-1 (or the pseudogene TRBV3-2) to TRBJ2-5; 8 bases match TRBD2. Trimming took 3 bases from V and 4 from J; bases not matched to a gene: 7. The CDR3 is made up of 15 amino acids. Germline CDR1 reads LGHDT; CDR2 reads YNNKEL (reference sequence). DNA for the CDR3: TGTGCCAGCAGCCACCCAGCGGGAGCGTCAGAGACCCAGTACTTC. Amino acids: CASSHPAGASETQYF.

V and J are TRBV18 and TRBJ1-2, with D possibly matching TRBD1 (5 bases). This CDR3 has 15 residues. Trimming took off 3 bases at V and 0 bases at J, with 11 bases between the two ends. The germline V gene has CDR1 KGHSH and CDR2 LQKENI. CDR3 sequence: CASSPGQRANYGYTF. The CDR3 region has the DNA TGTGCCAGCTCACCGGGGCAAAGAGCTAACTATGGCTACACCTTC.

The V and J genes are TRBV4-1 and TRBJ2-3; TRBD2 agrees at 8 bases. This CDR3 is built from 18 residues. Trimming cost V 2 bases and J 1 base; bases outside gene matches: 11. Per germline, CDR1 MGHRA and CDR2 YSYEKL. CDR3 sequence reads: CASSQTSGNHLGTDTQYF. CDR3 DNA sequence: TGCGCCAGCAGCCAAACTAGCGGAAATCATCTAGGCACAGATACGCAGTATTTT.

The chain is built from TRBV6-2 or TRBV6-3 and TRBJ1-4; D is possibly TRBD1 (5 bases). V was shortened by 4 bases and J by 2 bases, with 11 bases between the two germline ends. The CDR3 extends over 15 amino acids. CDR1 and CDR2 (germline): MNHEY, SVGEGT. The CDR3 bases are TGTGCCAGCAGTTCGGGACTCAGGACTAATGAAAAACTGTTTTTT. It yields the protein CASSSGLRTNEKLFF.

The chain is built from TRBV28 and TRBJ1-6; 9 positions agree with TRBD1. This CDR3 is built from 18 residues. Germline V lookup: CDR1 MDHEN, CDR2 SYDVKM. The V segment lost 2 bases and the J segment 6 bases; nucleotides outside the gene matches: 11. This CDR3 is CASSLEPHKTGGNSPLHF. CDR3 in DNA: TGTGCCAGCAGTTTAGAGCCTCACAAGACAGGGGGTAATTCACCCCTCCACTTT.